This T cell receptor (beta chain) was captured in a study of T cell repertoires in cytomegalovirus infection. In the study overall: CMV infection and matching HLA type were both indicated by public TCR beta signatures.

Study results and caveats: There were carriers of CMV plus the relevant HLA, and cumulative public TCR beta family frequency identified them. CMV-specific TCR beta clonotypes restricted by HLA-C were the ones dominating the ex vivo response.

TCRdb called the reads again in MiXCR, with one record for every CDR3 protein. Seen here are a few hundred thousand distinct CDR3 sequences, 15% to 20% observed once, and the top ten hold approximately 12%. This clonotype was seen at least ten times. Antigen: not known. Material for sequencing was PBMCs. This TCR was recovered from a human donor in good health (CMV status not recorded). Some clones in this sample may be carry-over from other donors' samples.

The CDR3 DNA reads as TGTGCCAGCAGCGGACAGCCCCTTAACTATGGCTACACCTTC. Its translation is CASSGQPLNYGYTF. The chain employs TRBV28 and TRBJ1-2; weak D call: TRBD1 (6 bases). This CDR3 has 14 residues. CDR1 MDHEN and CDR2 SYDVKM come from the germline V gene. Trimming removed 6 bases at V and 1 base at J, with 12 bases between.